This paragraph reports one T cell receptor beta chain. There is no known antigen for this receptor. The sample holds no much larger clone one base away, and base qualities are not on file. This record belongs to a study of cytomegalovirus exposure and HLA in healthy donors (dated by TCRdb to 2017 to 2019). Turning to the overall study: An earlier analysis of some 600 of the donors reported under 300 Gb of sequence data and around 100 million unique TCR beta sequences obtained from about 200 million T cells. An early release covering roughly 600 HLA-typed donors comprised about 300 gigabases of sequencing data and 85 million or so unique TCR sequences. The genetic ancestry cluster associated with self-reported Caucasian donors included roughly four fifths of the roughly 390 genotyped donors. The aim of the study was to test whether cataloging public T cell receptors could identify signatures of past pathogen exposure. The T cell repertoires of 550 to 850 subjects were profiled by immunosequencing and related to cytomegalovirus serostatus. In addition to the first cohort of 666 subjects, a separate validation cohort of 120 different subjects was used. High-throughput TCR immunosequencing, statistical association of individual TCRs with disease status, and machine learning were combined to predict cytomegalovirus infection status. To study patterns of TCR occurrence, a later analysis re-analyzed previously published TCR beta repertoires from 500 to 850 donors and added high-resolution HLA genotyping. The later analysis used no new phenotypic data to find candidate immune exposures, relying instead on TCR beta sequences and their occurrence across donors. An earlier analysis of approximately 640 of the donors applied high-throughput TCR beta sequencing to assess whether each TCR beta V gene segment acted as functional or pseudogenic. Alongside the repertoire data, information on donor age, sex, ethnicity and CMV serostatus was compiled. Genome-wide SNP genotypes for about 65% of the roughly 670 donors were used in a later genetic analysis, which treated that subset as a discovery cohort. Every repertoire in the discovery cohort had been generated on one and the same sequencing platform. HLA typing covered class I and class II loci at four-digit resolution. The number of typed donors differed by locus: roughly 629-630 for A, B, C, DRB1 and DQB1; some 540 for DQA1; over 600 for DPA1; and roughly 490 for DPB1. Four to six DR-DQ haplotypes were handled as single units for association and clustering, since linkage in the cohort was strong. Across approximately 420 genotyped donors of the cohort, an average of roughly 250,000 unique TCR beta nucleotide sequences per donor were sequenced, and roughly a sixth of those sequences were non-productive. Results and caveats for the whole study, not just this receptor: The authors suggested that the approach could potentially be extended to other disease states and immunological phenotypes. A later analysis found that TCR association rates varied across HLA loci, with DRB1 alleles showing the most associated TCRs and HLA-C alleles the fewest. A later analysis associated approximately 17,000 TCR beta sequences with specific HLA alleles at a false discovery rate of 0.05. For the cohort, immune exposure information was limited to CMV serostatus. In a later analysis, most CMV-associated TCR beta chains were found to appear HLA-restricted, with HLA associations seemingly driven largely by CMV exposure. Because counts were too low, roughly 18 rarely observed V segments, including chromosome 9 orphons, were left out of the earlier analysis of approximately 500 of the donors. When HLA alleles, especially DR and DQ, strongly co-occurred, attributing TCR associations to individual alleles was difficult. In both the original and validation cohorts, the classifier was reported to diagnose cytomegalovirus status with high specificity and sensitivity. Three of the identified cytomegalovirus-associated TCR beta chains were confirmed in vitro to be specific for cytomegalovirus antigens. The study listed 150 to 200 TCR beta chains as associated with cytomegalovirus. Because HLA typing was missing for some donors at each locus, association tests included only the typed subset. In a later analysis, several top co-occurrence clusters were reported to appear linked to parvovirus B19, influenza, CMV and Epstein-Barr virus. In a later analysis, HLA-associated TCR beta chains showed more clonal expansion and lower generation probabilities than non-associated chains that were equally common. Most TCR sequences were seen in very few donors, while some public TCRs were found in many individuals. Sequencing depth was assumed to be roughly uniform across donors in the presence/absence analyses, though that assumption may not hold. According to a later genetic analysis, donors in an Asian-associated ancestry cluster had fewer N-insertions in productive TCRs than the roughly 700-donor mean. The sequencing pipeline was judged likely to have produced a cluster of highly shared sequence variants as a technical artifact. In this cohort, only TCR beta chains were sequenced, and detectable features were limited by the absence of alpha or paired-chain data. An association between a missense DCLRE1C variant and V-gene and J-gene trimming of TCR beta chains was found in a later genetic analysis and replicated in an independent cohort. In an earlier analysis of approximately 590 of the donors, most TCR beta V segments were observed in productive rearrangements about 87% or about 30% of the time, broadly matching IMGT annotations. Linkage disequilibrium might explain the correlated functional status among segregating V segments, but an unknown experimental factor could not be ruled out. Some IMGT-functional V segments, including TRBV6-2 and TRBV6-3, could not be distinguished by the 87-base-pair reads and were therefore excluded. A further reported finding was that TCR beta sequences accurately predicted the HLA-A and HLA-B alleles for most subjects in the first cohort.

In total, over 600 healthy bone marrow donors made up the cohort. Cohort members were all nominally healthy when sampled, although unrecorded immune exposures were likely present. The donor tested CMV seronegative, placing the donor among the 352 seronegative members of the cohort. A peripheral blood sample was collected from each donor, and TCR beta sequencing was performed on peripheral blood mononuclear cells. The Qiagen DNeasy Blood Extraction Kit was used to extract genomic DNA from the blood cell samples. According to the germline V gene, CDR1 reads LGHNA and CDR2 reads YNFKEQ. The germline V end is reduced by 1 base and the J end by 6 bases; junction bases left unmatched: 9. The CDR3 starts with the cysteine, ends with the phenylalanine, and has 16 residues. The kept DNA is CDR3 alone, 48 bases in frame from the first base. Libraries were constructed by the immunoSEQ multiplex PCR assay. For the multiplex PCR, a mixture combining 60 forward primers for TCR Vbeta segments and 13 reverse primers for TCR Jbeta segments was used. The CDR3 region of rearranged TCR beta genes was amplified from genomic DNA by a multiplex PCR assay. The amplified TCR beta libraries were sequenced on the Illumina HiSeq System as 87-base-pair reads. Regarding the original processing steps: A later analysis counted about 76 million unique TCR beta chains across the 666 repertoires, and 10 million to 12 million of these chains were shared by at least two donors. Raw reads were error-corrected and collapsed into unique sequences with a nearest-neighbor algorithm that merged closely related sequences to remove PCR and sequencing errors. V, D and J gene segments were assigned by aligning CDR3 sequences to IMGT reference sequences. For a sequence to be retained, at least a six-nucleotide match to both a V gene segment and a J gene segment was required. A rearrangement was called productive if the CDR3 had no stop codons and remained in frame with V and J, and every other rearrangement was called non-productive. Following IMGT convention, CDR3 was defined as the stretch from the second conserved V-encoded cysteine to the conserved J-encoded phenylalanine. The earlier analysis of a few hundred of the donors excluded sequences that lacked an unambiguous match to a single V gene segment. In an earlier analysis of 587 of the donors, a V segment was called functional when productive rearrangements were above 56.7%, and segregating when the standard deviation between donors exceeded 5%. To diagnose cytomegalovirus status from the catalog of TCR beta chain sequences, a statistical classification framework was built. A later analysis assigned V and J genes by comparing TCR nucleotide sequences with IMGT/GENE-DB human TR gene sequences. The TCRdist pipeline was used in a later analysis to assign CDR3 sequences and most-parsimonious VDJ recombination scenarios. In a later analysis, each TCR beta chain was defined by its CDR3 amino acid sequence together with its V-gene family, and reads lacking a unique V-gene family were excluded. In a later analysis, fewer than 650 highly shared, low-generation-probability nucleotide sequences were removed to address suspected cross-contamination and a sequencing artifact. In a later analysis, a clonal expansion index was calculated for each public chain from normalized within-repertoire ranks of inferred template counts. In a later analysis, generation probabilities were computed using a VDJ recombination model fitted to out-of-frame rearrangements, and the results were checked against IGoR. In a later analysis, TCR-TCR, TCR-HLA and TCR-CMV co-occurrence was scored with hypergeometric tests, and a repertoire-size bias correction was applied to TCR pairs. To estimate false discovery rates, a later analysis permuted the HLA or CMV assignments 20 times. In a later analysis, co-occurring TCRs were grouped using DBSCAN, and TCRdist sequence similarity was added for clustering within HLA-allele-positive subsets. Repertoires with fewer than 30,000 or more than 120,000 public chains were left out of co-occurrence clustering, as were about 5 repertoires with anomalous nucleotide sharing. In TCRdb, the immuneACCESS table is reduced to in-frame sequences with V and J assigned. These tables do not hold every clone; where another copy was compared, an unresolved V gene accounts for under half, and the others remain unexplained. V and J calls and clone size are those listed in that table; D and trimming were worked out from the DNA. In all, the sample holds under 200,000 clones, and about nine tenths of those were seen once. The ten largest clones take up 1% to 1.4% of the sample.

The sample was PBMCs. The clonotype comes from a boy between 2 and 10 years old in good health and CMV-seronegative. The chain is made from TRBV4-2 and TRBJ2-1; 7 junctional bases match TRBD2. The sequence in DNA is TGTGCCAGCAGCCAAGTGGAGACTAGCAAGCGCAATGAGCAGTTCTTC. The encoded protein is CASSQVETSKRNEQFF.